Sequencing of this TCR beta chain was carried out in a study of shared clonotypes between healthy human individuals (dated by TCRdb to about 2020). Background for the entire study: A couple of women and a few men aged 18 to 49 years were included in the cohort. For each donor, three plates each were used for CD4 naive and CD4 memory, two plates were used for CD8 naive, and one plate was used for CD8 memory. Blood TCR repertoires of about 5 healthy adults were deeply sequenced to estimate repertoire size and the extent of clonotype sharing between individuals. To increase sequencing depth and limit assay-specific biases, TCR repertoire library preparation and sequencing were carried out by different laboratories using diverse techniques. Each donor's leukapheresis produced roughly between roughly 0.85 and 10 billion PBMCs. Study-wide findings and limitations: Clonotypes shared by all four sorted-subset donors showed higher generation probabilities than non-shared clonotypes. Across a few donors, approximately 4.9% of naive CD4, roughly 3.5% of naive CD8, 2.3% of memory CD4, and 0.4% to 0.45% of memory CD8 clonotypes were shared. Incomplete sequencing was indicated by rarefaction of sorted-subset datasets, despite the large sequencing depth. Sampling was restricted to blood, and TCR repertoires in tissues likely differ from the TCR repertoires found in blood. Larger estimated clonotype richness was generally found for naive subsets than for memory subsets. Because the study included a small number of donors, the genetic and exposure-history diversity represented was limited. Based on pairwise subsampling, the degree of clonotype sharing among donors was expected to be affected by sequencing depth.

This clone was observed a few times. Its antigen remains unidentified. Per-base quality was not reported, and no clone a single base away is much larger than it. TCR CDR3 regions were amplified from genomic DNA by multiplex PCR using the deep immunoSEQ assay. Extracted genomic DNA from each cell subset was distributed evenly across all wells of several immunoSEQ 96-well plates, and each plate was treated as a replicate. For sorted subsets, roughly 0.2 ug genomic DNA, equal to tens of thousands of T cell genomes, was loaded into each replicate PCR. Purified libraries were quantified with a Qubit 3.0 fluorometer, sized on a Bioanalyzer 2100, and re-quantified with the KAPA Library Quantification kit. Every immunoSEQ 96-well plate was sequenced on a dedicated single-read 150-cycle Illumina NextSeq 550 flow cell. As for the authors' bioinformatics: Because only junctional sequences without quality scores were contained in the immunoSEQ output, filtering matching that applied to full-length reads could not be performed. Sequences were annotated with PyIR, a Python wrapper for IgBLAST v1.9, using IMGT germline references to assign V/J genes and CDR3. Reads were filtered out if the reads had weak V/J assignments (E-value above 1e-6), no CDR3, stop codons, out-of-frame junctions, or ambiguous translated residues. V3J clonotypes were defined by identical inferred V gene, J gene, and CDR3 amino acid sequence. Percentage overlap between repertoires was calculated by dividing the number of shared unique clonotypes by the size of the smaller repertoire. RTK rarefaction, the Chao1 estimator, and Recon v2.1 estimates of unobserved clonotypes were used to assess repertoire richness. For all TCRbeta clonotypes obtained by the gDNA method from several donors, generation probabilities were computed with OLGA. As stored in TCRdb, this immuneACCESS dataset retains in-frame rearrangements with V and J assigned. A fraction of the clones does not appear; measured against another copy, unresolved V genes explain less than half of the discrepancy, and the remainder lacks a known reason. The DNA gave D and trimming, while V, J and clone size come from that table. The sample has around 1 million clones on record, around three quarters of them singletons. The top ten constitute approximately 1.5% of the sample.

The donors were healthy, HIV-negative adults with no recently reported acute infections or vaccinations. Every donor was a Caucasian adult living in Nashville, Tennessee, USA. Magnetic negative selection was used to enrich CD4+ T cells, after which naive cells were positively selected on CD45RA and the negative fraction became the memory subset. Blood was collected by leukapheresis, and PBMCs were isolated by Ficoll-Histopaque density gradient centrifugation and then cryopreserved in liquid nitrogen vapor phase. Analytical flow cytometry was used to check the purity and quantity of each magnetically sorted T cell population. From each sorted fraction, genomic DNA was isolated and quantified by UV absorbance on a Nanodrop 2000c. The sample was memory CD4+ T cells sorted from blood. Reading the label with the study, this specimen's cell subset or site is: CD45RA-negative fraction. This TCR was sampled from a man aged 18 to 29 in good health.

The DNA reads TGTGCCAGCAGTTTATACACAAGCCAAGAGACCCAGTACTTC. It specifies CASSLYTSQETQYF. Recombination connected TRBV28 to TRBJ2-5; confidence is insufficient to name the D gene. The germline V gene provides CDR1 MDHEN and CDR2 SYDVKM. From cysteine to phenylalanine, the CDR3 is 14 amino acids long. Solely the CDR3 DNA is kept, with 42 bases framed from the first base. The junction carries 7 bases between V and J, which are trimmed by 1 base and 1 base respectively. Extended through the reference TRBV28 and TRBJ2-5 proteins, this CDR3 yields the full variable domain: DVKVTQSSRYLVKRTGEKVFLECVQDMDHENMFWYRQDPGLGLRLIYFSYDVKMKEKGDIPEGYSVSREKKERFSLILESASTNQTSMYLCASSLYTSQETQYFGPGTRLLVL.